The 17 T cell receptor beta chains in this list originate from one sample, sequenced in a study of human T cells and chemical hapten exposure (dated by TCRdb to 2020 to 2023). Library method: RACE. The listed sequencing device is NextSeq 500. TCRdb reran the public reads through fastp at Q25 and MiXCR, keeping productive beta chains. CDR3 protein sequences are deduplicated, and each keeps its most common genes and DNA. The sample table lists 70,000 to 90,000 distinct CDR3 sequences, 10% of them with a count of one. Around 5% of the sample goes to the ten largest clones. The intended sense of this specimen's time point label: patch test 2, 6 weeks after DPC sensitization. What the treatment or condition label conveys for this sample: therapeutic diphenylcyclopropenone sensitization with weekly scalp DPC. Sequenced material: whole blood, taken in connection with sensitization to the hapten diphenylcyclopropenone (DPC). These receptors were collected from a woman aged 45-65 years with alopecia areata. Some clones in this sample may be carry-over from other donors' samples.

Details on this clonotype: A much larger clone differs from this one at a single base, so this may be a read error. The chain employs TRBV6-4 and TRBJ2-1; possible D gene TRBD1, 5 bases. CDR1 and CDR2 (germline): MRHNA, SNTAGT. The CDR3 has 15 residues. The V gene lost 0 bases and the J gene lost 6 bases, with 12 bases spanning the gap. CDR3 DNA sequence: TGTGCCAGCAGTGACTCGTTGACAGATGGCAATGAGCAGTTCTTC. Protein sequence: CASSDSLTDGNEQFF.

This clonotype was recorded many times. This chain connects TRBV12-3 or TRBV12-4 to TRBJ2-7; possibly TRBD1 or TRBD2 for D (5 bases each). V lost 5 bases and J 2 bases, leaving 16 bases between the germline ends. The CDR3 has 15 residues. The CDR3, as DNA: TGTGCCAGCAGTACAGGACTTTCCCGGACCTACGAGCAGTACTTC. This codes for CASSTGLSRTYEQYF.

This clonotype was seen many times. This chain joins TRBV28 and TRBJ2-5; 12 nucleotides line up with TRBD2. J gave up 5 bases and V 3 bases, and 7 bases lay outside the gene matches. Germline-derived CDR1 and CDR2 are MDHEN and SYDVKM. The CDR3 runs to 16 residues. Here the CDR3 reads CASSLSRGLAGETQYF. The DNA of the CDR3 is TGTGCCAGCAGTTTGAGCCGGGGACTAGCGGGTGAGACCCAGTACTTC. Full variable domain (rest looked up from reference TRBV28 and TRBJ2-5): DVKVTQSSRYLVKRTGEKVFLECVQDMDHENMFWYRQDPGLGLRLIYFSYDVKMKEKGDIPEGYSVSREKKERFSLILESASTNQTSMYLCASSLSRGLAGETQYFGPGTRLLVL.

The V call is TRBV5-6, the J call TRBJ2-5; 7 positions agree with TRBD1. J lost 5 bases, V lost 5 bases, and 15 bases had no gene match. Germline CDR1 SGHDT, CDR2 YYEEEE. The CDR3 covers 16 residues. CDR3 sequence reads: CASSYATGTRAETQYF. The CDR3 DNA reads TGTGCCAGCAGTTACGCGACAGGGACGAGGGCCGAGACCCAGTACTTC. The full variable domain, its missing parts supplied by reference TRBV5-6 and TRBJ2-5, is DAGVTQSPTHLIKTRGQQVTLRCSPKSGHDTVSWYQQALGQGPQFIFQYYEEEERQRGNFPDRFSGHQFPNYSSELNVNALLLGDSALYLCASSYATGTRAETQYFGPGTRLLVL.

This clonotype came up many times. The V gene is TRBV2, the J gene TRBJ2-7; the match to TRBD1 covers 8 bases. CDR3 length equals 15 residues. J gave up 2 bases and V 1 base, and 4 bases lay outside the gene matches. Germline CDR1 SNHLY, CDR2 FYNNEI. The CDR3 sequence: CASSEGQGSPYEQYF. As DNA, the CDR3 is TGTGCCAGCAGTGAAGGACAGGGGTCCCCCTACGAGCAGTACTTC.

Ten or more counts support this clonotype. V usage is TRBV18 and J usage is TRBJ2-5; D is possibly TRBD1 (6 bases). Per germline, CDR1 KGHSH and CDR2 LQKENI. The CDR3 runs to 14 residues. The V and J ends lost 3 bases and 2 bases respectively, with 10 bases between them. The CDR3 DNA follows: TGTGCCAGCTCACCGCGGACAGCACAAGAGACCCAGTACTTC. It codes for CASSPRTAQETQYF.

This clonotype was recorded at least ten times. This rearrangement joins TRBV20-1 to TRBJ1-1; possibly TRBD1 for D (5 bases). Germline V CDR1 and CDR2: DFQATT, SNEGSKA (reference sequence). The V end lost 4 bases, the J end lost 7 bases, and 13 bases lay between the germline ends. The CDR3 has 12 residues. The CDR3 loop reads CSAIQGLDEAFF. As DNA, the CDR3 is TGCAGTGCTATCCAGGGACTGGATGAAGCTTTCTTT.

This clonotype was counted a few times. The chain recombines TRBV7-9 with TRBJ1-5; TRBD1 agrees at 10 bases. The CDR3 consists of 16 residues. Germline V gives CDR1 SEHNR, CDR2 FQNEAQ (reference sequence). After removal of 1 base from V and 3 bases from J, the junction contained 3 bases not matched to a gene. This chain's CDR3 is CASSLVGTGDNQPQHF. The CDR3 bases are TGTGCCAGCAGCTTAGTTGGGACAGGGGACAATCAGCCCCAGCATTTT.

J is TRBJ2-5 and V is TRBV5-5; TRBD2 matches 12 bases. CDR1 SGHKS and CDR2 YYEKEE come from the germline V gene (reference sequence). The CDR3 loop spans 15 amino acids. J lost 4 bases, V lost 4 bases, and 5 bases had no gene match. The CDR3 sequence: CASSPSGREPETQYF. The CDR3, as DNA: TGTGCCAGCAGCCCTAGCGGGAGGGAGCCAGAGACCCAGTACTTC.

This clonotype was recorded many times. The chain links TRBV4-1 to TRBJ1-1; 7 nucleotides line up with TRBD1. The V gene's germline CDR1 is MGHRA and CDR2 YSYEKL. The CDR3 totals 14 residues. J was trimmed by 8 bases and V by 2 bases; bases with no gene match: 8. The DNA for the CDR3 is TGCGCCAGCAGCCAACCCATAGAGGGGGCCGAAGCTTTCTTT. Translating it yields CASSQPIEGAEAFF.

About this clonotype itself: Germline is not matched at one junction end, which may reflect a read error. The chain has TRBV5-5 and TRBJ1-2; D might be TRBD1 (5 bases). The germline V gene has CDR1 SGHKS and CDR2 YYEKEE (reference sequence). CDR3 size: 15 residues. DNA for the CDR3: TGTGTCAGCAGCTTGGTCGACAGCCCCCTGAATGGCTACACCTTC. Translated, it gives CVSSLVDSPLNGYTF.

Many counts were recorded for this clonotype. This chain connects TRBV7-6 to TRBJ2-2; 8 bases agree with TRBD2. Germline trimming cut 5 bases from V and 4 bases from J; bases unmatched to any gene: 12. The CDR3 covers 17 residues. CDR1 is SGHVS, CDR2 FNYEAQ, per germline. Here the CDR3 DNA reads TGTGCCAGCAGCCGAACCTCGGGACTAGTGATCACCGGGGAGCTGTTTTTT. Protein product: CASSRTSGLVITGELFF.

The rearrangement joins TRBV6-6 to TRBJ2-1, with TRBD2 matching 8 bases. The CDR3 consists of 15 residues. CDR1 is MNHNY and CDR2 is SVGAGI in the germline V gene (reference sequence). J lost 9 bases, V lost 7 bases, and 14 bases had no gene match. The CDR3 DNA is TGTGCCAGCAACCCAAGAGGGGGACTAGATTTTGAGCAGTTCTTC. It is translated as CASNPRGGLDFEQFF.

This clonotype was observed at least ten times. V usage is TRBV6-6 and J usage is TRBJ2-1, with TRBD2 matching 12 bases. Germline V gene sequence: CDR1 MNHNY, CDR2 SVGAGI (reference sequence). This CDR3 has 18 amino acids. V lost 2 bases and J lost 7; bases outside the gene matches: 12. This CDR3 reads CASSYLLASGRAGNEQFF. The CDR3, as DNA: TGTGCCAGCAGTTACCTCTTGGCTAGCGGGAGGGCGGGGAATGAGCAGTTCTTC.

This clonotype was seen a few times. Written as DNA, the CDR3 is TGCAGTGCCTCGAATCAGGGGGCCGTGAACACTGAAGCTTTCTTT. Its translation is CSASNQGAVNTEAFF. The rearrangement uses TRBV20-1 and TRBJ1-1, with 8 positions matching TRBD1. Germline CDR1 DFQATT, CDR2 SNEGSKA (reference sequence). This CDR3 spans 15 amino acids. Trimming took 6 bases from V and 0 from J; bases not matched to a gene: 9.

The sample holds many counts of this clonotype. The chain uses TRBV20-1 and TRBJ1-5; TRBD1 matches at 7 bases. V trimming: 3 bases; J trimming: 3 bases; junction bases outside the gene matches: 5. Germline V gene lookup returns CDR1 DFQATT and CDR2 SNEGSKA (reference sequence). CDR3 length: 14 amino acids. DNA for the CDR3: TGCAGTGCTAGGGCCACAGGGGACAATCAGCCCCAGCATTTT. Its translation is CSARATGDNQPQHF.

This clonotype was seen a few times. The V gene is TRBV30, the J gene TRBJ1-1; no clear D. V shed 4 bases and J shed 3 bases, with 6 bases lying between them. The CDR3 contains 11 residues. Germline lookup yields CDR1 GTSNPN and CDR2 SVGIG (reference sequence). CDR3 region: CAWNSYTEAFF. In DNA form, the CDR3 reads TGTGCCTGGAATTCGTACACTGAAGCTTTCTTT.